This T cell receptor (beta chain) was sequenced in a study of blood T cell repertoires in COVID-19. The overall study: Italy, Spain and the United States were the sources of the convalescent and acute COVID-19 samples. The analysed material was cDNA or gDNA that came from T cells, B-cell-depleted T cells, or PBMCs.

The CDR3 spans 15 residues. Per germline, CDR1 KGHSH and CDR2 LQKENI. The germline V and J ends were trimmed by 3 bases and 0 bases, with 10 bases remaining between them. Original processing methods: Quantification of nucleated cells was approximated via reference gene primer amplification. Only in-frame clones appear in the TCRdb table, and some are missing; sequencing was by immunoSEQ multiplex PCR. The V and J calls and clone size were taken over from that table, and D and trimming were inferred from the DNA. This repertoire shows roughly 260,000 clones, 82% found once; its top ten account for around 3.2%.

The sequenced material came from peripheral blood. This receptor was taken from a woman aged 18-35 years with acute or convalescent COVID-19. The genes are TRBV18 and TRBJ2-3, with D perhaps TRBD2 (6 bases). The CDR3 coding sequence is TGTGCCAGCTCACCCCTTACTAGCAGCACAGATACGCAGTATTTT. Translating gives CASSPLTSSTDTQYF.